A single T cell receptor (beta chain) is shown here with its context. Its antigen is unidentified. TCRdb independently ran MiXCR on the RACE reads; one entry per CDR3 protein. The sample lists approximately 85,000 distinct CDR3 sequences, approximately 10% seen once, with under 2.5% in the top ten. Time point indicated: patch test 2, 6 weeks after DPC sensitization. This sample's treatment: therapeutic diphenylcyclopropenone sensitization with weekly scalp DPC. V was shortened by 7 bases and J by 6 bases, with 19 bases between the two germline ends. From germline, CDR1 is MNHNS and CDR2 SASEGT. The CDR3 extends over 15 amino acids. The sample originates from a study of human T cells and chemical hapten exposure. Turning to the study itself: A patient group, mainly female, showed alopecia areata, totalis or universalis.

Whole-study findings and limits: TCRs at a frequency above 1 in 1000 stayed unchanged with DPC sensitization. Large CDR3 similarity clusters arose significantly more often from expanded TCRs than from controls.

The sequenced sample was whole blood, obtained in connection with sensitization to the hapten diphenylcyclopropenone (DPC). This receptor was taken from a woman under 40 with alopecia areata. Some clones in this sample may be carry-over from other donors' samples. This chain connects TRBV6-1 to TRBJ1-5; a possible D gene is TRBD1 (5 bases). The CDR3 protein is CASTFGTPGRQPQHF. Written as DNA, the CDR3 is TGTGCCAGCACCTTCGGGACTCCGGGACGTCAGCCCCAGCATTTT.